A selection of T cell receptor beta chains follows, all from one sample in a study of CD8 T cell repertoires and HIV-1 epitope variants. No antigens are known for them. Method: immunoSEQ multiplex PCR; TCRdb's copy keeps in-frame clones and lacks some. The table includes about 5,900 clones, about 59% detected once. What was sequenced was cultured CD8+ T cells derived from PBMCs. The receptors were sampled from a male donor with HIV. Each CDR3 is given with its conserved first and last residue.

>TRBV9
CASSPSNRVKGEQFF
>TRBV2
CASSDPDSAWGTQYF
>TRBV19
CASSPRTSGRFDGDTQYF
>TRBV27
CASSLRTDGQPQHF
>TRBV5-4
CASSLGIDWTNGYTF
>TRBV19
CASSITGVNTEAFF
>TRBV7-9
CASSYSGGSNYGYTF
>TRBV13
CASSLKPRGELFF
>TRBV4-1
CASSHVAPDSNQPQHF
>TRBV6-5
CASSYSTTSGGNEQFF
>TRBV6-5
CASSYGITGEQFF
>TRBV7-2
CASYRGIRYGYTF
>TRBV7-9
CASPGTGEKLFF
>TRBV9
CASSGDGDYGYTF
>TRBV28
CASSPNLSSMNTEAFF
>TRBV7-6
CASSLGQGANEQYF
>TRBV19
CASSIAGDTLYEQYF
>TRBV6-5
CASRRDMNTEAFF
>TRBV7-9
CASISPGLNYEQYF
>TRBV11-2
CASSLVSGANTGELFF
>TRBV28
CASSLWVARGPSPDTQYF
>TRBV27
CATGGGPGYEQYF
>TRBV5-1
CASSRTSGTTSSYEQYF
>TRBV5-6
CASSPGRGLGETQYF
>TRBV2
CASSTGTGSWELFF
>TRBV27
CASSRGPDSYGYTF
>TRBV27
CASSPGRFADSYEQYF
>TRBV5-1
CASSLAPASDSYEQYF
>TRBV5-6
CASSLGPSLGDYEQYF
>TRBV10-1
CASSESRGANTEAFF
>TRBV11-1
CASSYREVAEAFF
>TRBV28
CASRPTGKRQETQYF
>TRBV7-8
CASQSSPGSSYNEQFF
>TRBV28
CASSLGQGLDEQFF
>TRBV7-8
CASSPRTGVESPLHF
>TRBV28
CASSESIGQAYEQYF
>TRBV11-2
CASSSVAYEQYF
>TRBV15
CATSRDRLAGETQYF
>TRBV27
CASSLSYSYEQYF
>TRBV2
CARRRKLTSGKGPFETQYF
>TRBV6-1
CASSGDSFFYEQYF
>TRBV11-3
CASSGPSSYEQYF
>TRBV9
CASSPPGGRGYEQYF
>TRBV5-1
CASSFGQGGTDTQYF
>TRBV28
CASSLDPTDFNYGYTF
>TRBV13
CASSLGKAYEQYF
>TRBV4-3
CASSQDLDPASGASPLHF
>TRBV28
CASSLLPRYEQYF
>TRBV4-3
CASSQEVGQGLYYGYTF
>TRBV27
CASSLQGAGTEAFF
>TRBV30
CAWSVVDTGSGELFF
>TRBV18
CASSHGQGEYEQYF
>TRBV7-9
CASSLPGVYEQYF
>TRBV7-3
CASSSVRGQGGGSPLHF
>TRBV6-5
CASSRLEVETQYF
>TRBV5-6
CASSPEMNTGELFF
>TRBV7-3
CASSLSGADYGYTF
>TRBV7-9
CASSFRGNTGELFF
>TRBV27
CASSLQAGSSYEQYF